Listed here are 31 T cell receptor beta chains from one sample, sequenced in a study of CXCR3-negative and CXCR3-positive naive CD8 T cells. Study results and caveats: CXCR3-positive naive cells carried more hydrophobic TRB CDR3s than CXCR3-negative ones.

What these receptors recognize is not known. In preparing the TRB cDNA libraries, 5' RACE with UMI labels was used. TCRdb reanalyzed the 5' RACE reads and collapses them to one entry per CDR3 protein, without DNA. The specimen's table records some 140,000 distinct CDR3 sequences. Specimen: naive CXCR3+ CD8+ T cells from blood. Subset noted: CD45RO-CCR7+CD27+CD95- naive CD8+ T cells expressing CXCR3 (TNR3+). These receptors were collected from a human donor in good health. Some clones in this sample may be carry-over from other donors' samples.

The CDR3 loop is CASRIGSSRTEAFF. This chain uses TRBV28 with TRBJ1-1. Looked up from germline, CDR1 is MDHEN and CDR2 is SYDVKM. The CDR3 loop spans 14 amino acids.

The chain couples TRBV29-1 to TRBJ1-1; lacking DNA, the TRBD1 call made by TCRdb goes unchecked. Per the germline V gene, CDR1 is SQVTM and CDR2 is ANQGSEA. The CDR3 contains 14 residues. CDR3 sequence: CSVDSDRGRTEAFF.

The chain carries TRBV7-3 and TRBJ1-5. The germline V gene encodes CDR1 SGHTA and CDR2 FQGTGA. The CDR3 is 14 residues long. CDR3 sequence reads: CASSLTGTLEPQHF. The full variable domain, with the rest looked up from reference TRBV7-3 and TRBJ1-5, is GAGVSQTPSNKVTEKGKYVELRCDPISGHTALYWYRQSLGQGPEFLIYFQGTGAADDSGLPNDRFFAVRPEGSVSTLKIQRTERGDSAVYLCASSLTGTLEPQHFGDGTRLSIL.

The chain joins TRBV28 to TRBJ2-3; TCRdb outputs TRBD2, but without DNA this stays unchecked. Germline-derived CDR1 and CDR2 are MDHEN and SYDVKM. This CDR3 is built from 16 residues. The CDR3 sequence is CASSFLGGRFTDTQYF. The whole variable domain, filled in from reference TRBV28 and TRBJ2-3, reads DVKVTQSSRYLVKRTGEKVFLECVQDMDHENMFWYRQDPGLGLRLIYFSYDVKMKEKGDIPEGYSVSREKKERFSLILESASTNQTSMYLCASSFLGGRFTDTQYFGPGTRLTVL.

The chain carries TRBV15 and TRBJ2-7; TCRdb indicates TRBD1, and absent DNA this call remains unverified. CDR3 length: 13 amino acids. Germline V CDR1 and CDR2: LNHNV, YYDKDF (reference sequence). The CDR3 loop is CATSPAGTYEQYF.

The gene calls are TRBV19 and TRBJ1-4; TCRdb lists TRBD1, though no DNA is available to test this call. Germline CDR1 and CDR2: LNHDA and SQIVND (reference sequence). The CDR3 length is 13 residues. The CDR3 protein is CASSPGWGEKLFF.

The rearrangement joins TRBV7-8 to TRBJ2-2; there is no DNA to check the TCRdb D call of TRBD1. This CDR3 is 12 amino acids long. CDR1 SGHVS and CDR2 FQNEAQ come from the germline V gene. CDR3 in amino acids: CASSPGVVELFF.

V usage is TRBV11-3 and J usage is TRBJ2-1; TCRdb outputs TRBD2, but without DNA this stays unchecked. Per germline, CDR1 SGHNT and CDR2 YENEEA. This CDR3 comprises 14 residues. The CDR3 loop is CASSFSGGHNEQFF.

The chain carries TRBV12-3 or TRBV12-4 and TRBJ2-1. The CDR3 sequence is 16 residues long. CDR3: CASSSGKGRSYNEQFF.

The chain employs TRBV9 and TRBJ2-2. The CDR3 consists of 15 residues. Germline V gene data show CDR1 as SGDLS and CDR2 as YYNGEE. CDR3 residues: CASTAGKANTGELFF. The full variable domain, its missing parts supplied by reference TRBV9 and TRBJ2-2, is DSGVTQTPKHLITATGQRVTLRCSPRSGDLSVYWYQQSLDQGLQFLIQYYNGEERAKGNILERFSAQQFPDLHSELNLSSLELGDSALYFCASTAGKANTGELFFGEGSRLTVL.

The V gene is TRBV24-1, the J gene TRBJ2-5; no DNA is available, so the TRBD2 call from TCRdb remains unchecked. The CDR3 has 16 residues. Germline CDR1 and CDR2: KGHDR and SFDVKD. The CDR3 loop reads CATSALFGGESETQYF.

The V gene is TRBV9, the J gene TRBJ2-7; TCRdb calls TRBD2, which cannot be checked without DNA. The CDR3 runs to 14 residues. Germline CDR1 and CDR2: SGDLS and YYNGEE. The CDR3: CASSVGDYTREQYF.

The genes are TRBV7-9 and TRBJ2-7; TCRdb's D call of TRBD1 is untestable without DNA. The CDR3 consists of 14 residues. Per the germline V gene, CDR1 is SEHNR and CDR2 is FQNEAQ (reference sequence). CDR3 residues: CASGRGTESYEQYF.

This chain links TRBV7-8 with TRBJ2-1. CDR1 is SGHVS, CDR2 FQNEAQ, per germline. The CDR3 runs 14 residues. The CDR3 sequence is CASSLTGAHNEQFF.

The J gene is TRBJ2-1, the V gene TRBV7-9; TCRdb picks TRBD2, but there is no DNA to check that call. Germline CDR1 SEHNR, CDR2 FQNEAQ (reference sequence). The CDR3 loop spans 15 amino acids. CDR3 amino acids: CASYPRALVPNEQFF.

The chain combines TRBV29-1 with TRBJ2-2. This CDR3 is 14 amino acids long. Germline-derived CDR1 and CDR2 are SQVTM and ANQGSEA. CDR3 sequence: CSVGPRMDTGELFF.

The V call is TRBV28, the J call TRBJ1-1; the D call from TCRdb, TRBD1, cannot be confirmed without DNA. The CDR3 totals 16 residues. CDR1 is MDHEN, CDR2 SYDVKM, per germline. The CDR3 region is CASSLPSDTMSTEAFF.

This chain connects TRBV4-3 to TRBJ2-1; TCRdb's D call of TRBD2 is untestable without DNA. Germline CDR1 reads LGHNA; CDR2 reads YSLEER. CDR3 size: 16 residues. CDR3 region: CASSPTPSGAYNEQFF.

V usage is TRBV28 and J usage is TRBJ2-7; TCRdb returns TRBD1, unconfirmable since there is no DNA. Germline-derived CDR1 and CDR2 are MDHEN and SYDVKM. The CDR3 covers 14 residues. The CDR3 loop reads CASSQGQGWGEQYF.

CDR3 region: CASSLGGSSDEQFF. This chain uses TRBV28 with TRBJ2-1; TCRdb proposes TRBD2, but this gene call is untestable without DNA. Per germline, CDR1 MDHEN and CDR2 SYDVKM. The CDR3 covers 14 residues.

This CDR3 reads CASSSIDSNQPQHF. V is TRBV7-9 and J is TRBJ1-5. Germline V gene sequence: CDR1 SEHNR, CDR2 FQNEAQ (reference sequence). The CDR3 is 14 residues long.

The gene calls are TRBV21-1 and TRBJ2-3; TCRdb's D call of TRBD1 is untestable without DNA. TRBV21-1 is a pseudogene locus. There are 16 residues in the CDR3. The CDR3 here is CASSKATGDTTDTQYF.

The chain couples TRBV19 to TRBJ2-7; TCRdb returns TRBD1, unconfirmable since there is no DNA. Germline CDR1 reads LNHDA; CDR2 reads SQIVND (reference sequence). This CDR3 comprises 13 residues. The CDR3: CASSAGTVYEQYF. Using reference TRBV19 and TRBJ2-7 for the parts outside the CDR3, the full variable domain is DGGITQSPKYLFRKEGQNVTLSCEQNLNHDAMYWYRQDPGQGLRLIYYSQIVNDFQKGDIAEGYSVSREKKESFPLTVTSAQKNPTAFYLCASSAGTVYEQYFGPGTRLTVT.

The chain couples TRBV5-5 to TRBJ2-1; TCRdb designates TRBD2, a call that cannot be tested without DNA. This CDR3 is built from 15 residues. Looked up from germline, CDR1 is SGHKS and CDR2 is YYEKEE (reference sequence). This CDR3 is CASSLAGETSNEQFF.

The chain employs TRBV12-3 or TRBV12-4 and TRBJ2-1; lacking DNA, the TRBD2 call made by TCRdb goes unchecked. This CDR3 has 14 amino acids. The CDR3 protein is CASSFGGLADEQFF.

This sequence joins TRBV7-2 and TRBJ2-7. The CDR3 has 15 amino acids. The V gene's germline CDR1 is SGHTA and CDR2 FQGNSA. The CDR3 sequence is CASSLSLPTPYEQYF.

The V and J genes are TRBV9 and TRBJ2-7; TCRdb names TRBD1, which stays unverified in the absence of DNA. This CDR3 contains 13 residues. Germline lookup yields CDR1 SGDLS and CDR2 YYNGEE. CDR3 sequence: CASSLRTGDEQYF.

V usage is TRBV7-9 and J usage is TRBJ2-1; TCRdb reports TRBD1, a call that lacks DNA to check it against. There are 15 residues in the CDR3. The germline CDR1 and CDR2 sequences are SEHNR and FQNEAQ (reference sequence). The CDR3 is CASNHRDGESNEQFF. The entire variable domain, with the rest obtained from reference TRBV7-9 and TRBJ2-1, is as follows: DTGVSQNPRHKITKRGQNVTFRCDPISEHNRLYWYRQTLGQGPEFLTYFQNEAQLEKSRLLSDRFSAERPKGSFSTLEIQRTEQGDSAMYLCASNHRDGESNEQFFGPGTRLTVL.

The V call is TRBV7-2, the J call TRBJ2-5; TCRdb's D call of TRBD2 is untestable without DNA. The CDR3 extends over 16 amino acids. Germline CDR1 SGHTA, CDR2 FQGNSA. The CDR3 protein is CASSPTPEGYQETQYF. The variable domain in full, completed from reference TRBV7-2 and TRBJ2-5, reads GAGVSQSPSNKVTEKGKDVELRCDPISGHTALYWYRQSLGQGLEFLIYFQGNSAPDKSGLPSDRFSAERTGGSVSTLTIQRTQQEDSAVYLCASSPTPEGYQETQYFGPGTRLLVL.

V is TRBV4-3 and J is TRBJ2-2. The CDR3 covers 17 residues. The V gene's germline CDR1 is LGHNA and CDR2 YSLEER. The CDR3 reads CASSQDLPAANTGELFF.

The chain recombines TRBV20-1 with TRBJ2-7; TCRdb returns TRBD2, unconfirmable since there is no DNA. The CDR3 covers 13 residues. Germline V gives CDR1 DFQATT, CDR2 SNEGSKA (reference sequence). The chain's CDR3 is CSARDRGEYEQYF.